These 6 T cell receptor beta chains were sequenced from one sample in a study of T cell responses to AZD1222 COVID-19 vaccine. TCRdb's table, derived via immunoSEQ multiplex PCR, lists solely in-frame clones and lacks some. Among 95,000 to 150,000 clones, approximately 88% were seen once, and the ten largest hold 4.2%. The specimen was peripheral blood, collected on day 0 of AZD1222 vaccination. These receptors all stem from an adult in good health.

The chain has TRBV9 and TRBJ2-2, with D perhaps matching TRBD1 (6 bases). The V and J ends lost 6 bases and 4 bases respectively, with 13 bases between them. Germline CDR1 and CDR2: SGDLS and YYNGEE. The CDR3 spans 14 residues. The CDR3 region has the DNA TGTGCCAGCAATGTGGGGGCGGGCACCGGGGAGCTGTTTTTT. Amino acid sequence: CASNVGAGTGELFF.

This rearrangement joins TRBV10-1 to TRBJ1-2, with TRBD1 identical over 10 bases. The J segment lost 8 bases and the V segment lost 8 bases, leaving 20 bases of the junction unmatched. Germline-derived CDR1 and CDR2 are WNHNN and SYGVQD (reference sequence). The CDR3 length is 17 residues. For the CDR3, the DNA is TGCGCCAGCCCCAATGACCGAATGACAGGGGGCGCGCGGGGCTACACCTTC. It specifies CASPNDRMTGGARGYTF.

The chain couples TRBV28 to TRBJ2-1, with D possibly matching TRBD2 (5 bases). The CDR3 sequence is 12 residues long. Germline assignment: CDR1 MDHEN and CDR2 SYDVKM. V lost 10 bases, J lost 9 bases, and 16 bases lay in between. CDR3 DNA sequence: TGTGCCACCGATACCAACCGGGGTGAGCAGTTCTTC. Amino acids: CATDTNRGEQFF.

This chain joins TRBV7-2 and TRBJ2-5, with D unresolved. Trimming removed 2 bases from V and 2 bases from J, with 9 bases in between. The CDR3 spans 14 residues. The germline gives CDR1 SGHTA, CDR2 FQGNSA. CDR3 loop: CASSLLGRQETQYF. The CDR3, as DNA: TGTGCCAGCAGCTTACTCGGCCGACAAGAGACCCAGTACTTC.

The chain carries TRBV5-1 and TRBJ1-3; weak D call: TRBD1 (5 bases). Germline V CDR1 and CDR2: SGHRS, YFSETQ. Trimming removed 5 bases from V and 2 bases from J, with 14 bases in between. This CDR3 region has 15 residues. The CDR3 DNA sequence: TGCGCCAGCAGTTTTAGAGGGGAAACTGGAAACACCATATATTTT. This translates into CASSFRGETGNTIYF.

V and J are TRBV12-3 or TRBV12-4 and TRBJ1-2; TRBD1 is a possible D gene (5 bases). Trimming stripped 4 bases from V and 7 bases from J, with 13 bases between. There are 13 residues in the CDR3. CDR3 bases: TGTGCCAGCAGTTCGGGACCCGAGCGTGGCTACACCTTC. Protein product: CASSSGPERGYTF.